The sequence of this T cell receptor (beta chain) was determined in a study of blood T cell repertoires in COVID-19. Study-level information: The United States, Italy and Spain were the sources of the acute and convalescent COVID-19 samples. Nucleic acid was either cDNA or gDNA, and it came from T cells, B-cell-depleted T cells, or PBMCs.

Measured with immunoSEQ multiplex PCR; TCRdb has only the in-frame clones, and not every one. This repertoire shows 150,000 to 200,000 clones, 80% to 90% found once; its top ten account for 8% to 10%. The CDR3 is 14 amino acids. CDR1 and CDR2 from the germline V gene are SGHNT and YYREEE (reference sequence). V gave up 0 bases and J gave up 2 bases, with 7 bases separating them. J is TRBJ2-3 and V is TRBV5-4, with D perhaps TRBD1 (5 bases). Sequenced material: peripheral blood. The sequence was obtained from a man between 60 and 75 years old with acute or convalescent COVID-19. Here the CDR3 DNA reads TGTGCCAGCAGCTTGGTCAGGGACACAGATACGCAGTATTTT. Its translation is CASSLVRDTDTQYF.